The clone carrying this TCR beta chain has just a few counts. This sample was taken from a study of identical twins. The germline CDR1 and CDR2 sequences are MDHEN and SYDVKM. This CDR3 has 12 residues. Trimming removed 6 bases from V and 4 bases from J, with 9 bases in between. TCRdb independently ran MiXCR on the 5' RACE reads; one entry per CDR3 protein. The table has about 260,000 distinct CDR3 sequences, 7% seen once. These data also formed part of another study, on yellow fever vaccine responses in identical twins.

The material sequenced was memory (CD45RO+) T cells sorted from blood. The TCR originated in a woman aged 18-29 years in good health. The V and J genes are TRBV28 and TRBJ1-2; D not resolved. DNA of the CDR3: TGTGCCAGCAGGAGCTTGGGCTATGGCTACACCTTC. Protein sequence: CASRSLGYGYTF.